This T cell receptor beta chain was identified during a study of PD-1 blockade in classical Hodgkin lymphoma. Relapse was seen in all patients after autologous stem cell transplantation, and brentuximab vedotin exposure was variable. Magnetic negative selection served to purify CD4+ T cells out of PBMCs that had been thawed. Details on this clone: Its antigen is undetermined.

Clones were read by immunoSEQ multiplex PCR, and TCRdb kept only the in-frame ones, dropping some. The data show tens of thousands of clones, roughly 85% seen once. This CDR3 comprises 16 residues. General observations from the study: Individuals who commenced nivolumab within less than 1 year of ASCT were excluded. TCR diversity in CD4+, not CD8+, cells rose significantly by C4D1. Newly diagnosed patients reportedly had lower baseline TCR diversity than healthy donors.

The sequencing used CD4+ T cells from blood, collected at baseline. This clonotype was obtained from a human donor with classical Hodgkin lymphoma. The rearrangement uses TRBV1 and TRBJ2-1. TRBV1 constitutes a pseudogene. The CDR3 region is CTSSQESPPRANEQFF. CDR3 nucleotides: TGCACCAGCAGCCAAGAGAGCCCCCCTCGGGCCAATGAGCAGTTCTTC.